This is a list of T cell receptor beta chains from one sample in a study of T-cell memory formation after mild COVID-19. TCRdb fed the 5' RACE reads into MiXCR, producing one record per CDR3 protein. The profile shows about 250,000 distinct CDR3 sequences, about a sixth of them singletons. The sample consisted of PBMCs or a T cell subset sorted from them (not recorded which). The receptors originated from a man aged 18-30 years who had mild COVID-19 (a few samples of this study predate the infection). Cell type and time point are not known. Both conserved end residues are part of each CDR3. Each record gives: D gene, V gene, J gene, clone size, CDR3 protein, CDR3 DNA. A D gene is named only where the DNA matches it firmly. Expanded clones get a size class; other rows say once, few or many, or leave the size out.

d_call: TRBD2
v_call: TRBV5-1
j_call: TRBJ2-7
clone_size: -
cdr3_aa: CASSLAPGLDSYEQYF
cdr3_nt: TGCGCCAGCAGCTTGGCCCCGGGACTAGATTCTTACGAGCAGTACTTC

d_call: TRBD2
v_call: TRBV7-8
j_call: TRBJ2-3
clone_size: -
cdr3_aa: CASSVGSGGGLSTDTQYF
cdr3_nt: TGTGCCAGCAGCGTGGGGAGCGGGGGGGGACTAAGCACAGATACGCAGTATTTT

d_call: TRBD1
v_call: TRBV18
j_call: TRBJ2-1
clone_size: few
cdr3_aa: CASSPGQVSYEQFF
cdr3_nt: TGTGCCAGCTCACCGGGACAGGTTAGCTATGAGCAGTTCTTC

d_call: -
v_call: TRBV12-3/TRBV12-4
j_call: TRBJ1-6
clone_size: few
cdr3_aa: CASSGGRYNSPLHF
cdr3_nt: TGTGCCAGCAGTGGGGGCAGGTATAATTCACCCCTCCACTTT

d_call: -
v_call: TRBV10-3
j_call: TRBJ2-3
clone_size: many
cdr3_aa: CAIRERDTQYF
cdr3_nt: TGTGCCATCAGGGAGAGGGATACGCAGTATTTT

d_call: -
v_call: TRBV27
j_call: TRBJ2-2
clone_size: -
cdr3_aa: CASSPMGGTGELFF
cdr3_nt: TGTGCCAGCAGTCCGATGGGGGGCACCGGGGAGCTGTTTTTT

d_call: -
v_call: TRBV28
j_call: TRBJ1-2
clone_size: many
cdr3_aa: CASSPLGSNYGYTF
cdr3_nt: TGTGCCAGCAGCCCGCTGGGGTCTAACTATGGCTACACCTTC

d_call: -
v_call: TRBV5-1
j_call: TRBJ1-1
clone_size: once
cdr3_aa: CASSLTQTDGHTEAFF
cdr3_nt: TGCGCCAGCAGCTTGACCCAAACGGACGGACACACTGAAGCTTTCTTT

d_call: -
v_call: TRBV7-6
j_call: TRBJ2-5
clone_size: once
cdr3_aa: CASSQDWQETQYF
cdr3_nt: TGTGCCAGCAGCCAAGACTGGCAAGAGACCCAGTACTTC

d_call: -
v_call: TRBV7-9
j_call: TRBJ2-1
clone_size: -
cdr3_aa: CASSLVPRNEQFF
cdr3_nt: TGTGCCAGCAGCTTAGTTCCTAGAAATGAGCAGTTCTTC

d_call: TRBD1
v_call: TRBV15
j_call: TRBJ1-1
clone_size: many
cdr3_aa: CATSGVGTGAGPNTEAFF
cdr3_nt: TGTGCCACCAGCGGTGTAGGGACAGGGGCTGGCCCGAACACTGAAGCTTTCTTT

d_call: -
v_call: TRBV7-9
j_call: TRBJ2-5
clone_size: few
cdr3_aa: CASSPAGIWQETQYF
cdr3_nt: TGTGCCAGCAGCCCGGCGGGGATCTGGCAAGAGACCCAGTACTTC

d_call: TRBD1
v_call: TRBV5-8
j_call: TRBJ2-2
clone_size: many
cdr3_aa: CASSFGQGATGELFF
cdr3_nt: TGTGCCAGCAGCTTCGGACAGGGGGCAACCGGGGAGCTGTTTTTT

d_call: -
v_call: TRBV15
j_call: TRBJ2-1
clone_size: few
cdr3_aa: CATSRERQDNEQFF
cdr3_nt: TGTGCCACCAGCAGAGAGAGGCAGGACAATGAGCAGTTCTTC

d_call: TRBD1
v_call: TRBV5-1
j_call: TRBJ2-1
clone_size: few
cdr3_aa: CASSLEGQGIWNEQFF
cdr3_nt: TGCGCCAGCAGCTTGGAGGGACAGGGGATTTGGAATGAGCAGTTCTTC

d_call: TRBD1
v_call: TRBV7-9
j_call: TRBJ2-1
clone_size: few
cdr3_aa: CASSPRQGARNEQFF
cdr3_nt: TGTGCCAGCAGCCCGAGACAGGGGGCGAGGAATGAGCAGTTCTTC